The clone carrying this T cell receptor (beta chain) was detected ten times or more. This sample is drawn from a study of T cells in Graves' hyperthyroidism and ophthalmopathy. With a duration under 2 months, the hyperthyroidism was newly diagnosed in patients aged 18 to 65. RNA transcripts provided the source from which TCR beta CDR3 regions were amplified. First-round RT-PCR targeting the TCR CDR3 was performed with the HTBI primer set. From the multiplex PCR reads, TCRdb called clonotypes with MiXCR, one entry per CDR3 protein. Of approximately 700,000 distinct CDR3 sequences in the sample, approximately 16% are singletons; the top ten hold around 7.7%. This TCR was sampled from a man aged 18 to 29 with Graves' hyperthyroidism. What was sequenced was blood.

CDR3 protein: CASSGQGINRQFF. The CDR3 nucleotides read TGTGCCAGCAGTGGACAGGGTATTAATCGGCAGTTCTTC. This chain links TRBV12-3 or TRBV12-4 with TRBJ2-1; 8 bases line up with TRBD1. The trim removed 5 bases at V and 12 bases at J, leaving 9 bases unmatched. This CDR3 spans 13 amino acids.